This is a list of T cell receptor beta chains from one sample in a study of identical twins. Each CDR3 protein is one row after TCRdb ran MiXCR on the 5' RACE reads. Of 310,000 or so distinct CDR3 sequences listed, roughly 8.6% are singletons. Another study also made use of these data, one on yellow fever vaccine responses in identical twins.

The sample consisted of CD8+ T cells sorted from blood. The receptor source for this set is a woman aged 18-30 years in good health. Both conserved end residues are trimmed from each CDR3.

V	J	CDR3
TRBV10-3	TRBJ2-7	AISEPGRTPYEQY
TRBV13	TRBJ2-1	ASSLGRGRPSYNEQF
TRBV5-1	TRBJ2-7	ASSLAEQY
TRBV28	TRBJ2-1	ASSFFRDRVNEQF
TRBV9	TRBJ2-7	ASSTPGPGQGTGEQY
TRBV5-5	TRBJ2-6	ASSRGQGQWGANVLT
TRBV12-3/TRBV12-4	TRBJ2-3	ASSLGALHTDTQY
TRBV20-1	TRBJ2-1	SATPGMEYNEQF
TRBV9	TRBJ2-1	ASSVGTGVSYNEQF
TRBV4-3	TRBJ2-3	ASSQEWAGGRTDTQY
TRBV29-1	TRBJ2-2	SVEERNTGELF
TRBV7-9	TRBJ2-7	ASSFHDRGLYEQY
TRBV3-1	TRBJ2-5	ASSQVTSGGAYETQY
TRBV5-1	TRBJ2-5	ASGPGGETQY
TRBV9	TRBJ2-3	ASSSRDRTDTQY
TRBV5-1	TRBJ2-7	ASSYPGTGDHEQY
TRBV7-8	TRBJ2-7	ASSLGVAGSSYEQY
TRBV20-1	TRBJ2-1	SAFGGTSAYNEQF
TRBV5-6	TRBJ2-1	ASTPLGTVTSGEF
TRBV11-2	TRBJ2-3	ASSKLAGGVPRTQY
TRBV6-1	TRBJ1-5	ASSQFGSNQPQH
TRBV29-1	TRBJ2-5	SEQSQETQY
TRBV12-3/TRBV12-4	TRBJ2-1	ASRSQLIYEQF
TRBV28	TRBJ2-7	ASSFAAGAHEQY
TRBV7-8	TRBJ2-1	ASSLGGLAGDNEQF
TRBV18	TRBJ2-1	ASSPLIHPSSYNEQF
TRBV11-2	TRBJ2-1	ASSPIRSYNEQF
TRBV6-1	TRBJ2-3	ASETLKEGPDTQY